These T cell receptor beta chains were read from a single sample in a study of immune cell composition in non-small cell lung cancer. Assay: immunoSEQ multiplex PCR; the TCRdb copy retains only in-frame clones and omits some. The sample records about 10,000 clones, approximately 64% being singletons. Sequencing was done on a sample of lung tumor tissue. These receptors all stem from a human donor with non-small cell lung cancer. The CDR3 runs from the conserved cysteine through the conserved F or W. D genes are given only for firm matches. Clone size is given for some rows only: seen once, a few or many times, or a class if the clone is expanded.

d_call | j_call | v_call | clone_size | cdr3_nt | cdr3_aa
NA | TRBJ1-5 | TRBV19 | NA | TGTGCCAGTAGTATATATCCGGCCAGTCGCTATCAGCCCCAGCATTTT | CASSIYPASRYQPQHF
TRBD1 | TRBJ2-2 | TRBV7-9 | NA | TGTGCCAGCAGGCCGGGACAGGCCCTCTCCGGGGAGCTGTTTTTT | CASRPGQALSGELFF
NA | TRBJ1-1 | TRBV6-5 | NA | TGTGCCAGCAGTTACTCGCGAGGGGCTGACACTGAAGCTTTCTTT | CASSYSRGADTEAFF
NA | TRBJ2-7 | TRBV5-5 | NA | TGTGCCAGCAGCTCCGGGACTTCCTTTAGCGAGCAGTACTTC | CASSSGTSFSEQYF
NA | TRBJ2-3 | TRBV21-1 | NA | TGTGCCAGCAGCAAAAGGTCAGGGAACACAGATACGCAGTATTTT | CASSKRSGNTDTQYF
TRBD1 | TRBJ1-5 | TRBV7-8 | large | TGTGCCAGCAGCGCCGTCGACAGGGTCCGCCAGCCCCAGCATTTT | CASSAVDRVRQPQHF
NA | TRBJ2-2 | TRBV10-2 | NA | TGCGCCAGCAGTCGTCAGGGTAGCACCGGGGAGCTGTTTTTT | CASSRQGSTGELFF
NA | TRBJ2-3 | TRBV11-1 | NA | TGTGCCAGCAGCTTACGGGGTGCTGGCACAGATACGCAGTATTTT | CASSLRGAGTDTQYF
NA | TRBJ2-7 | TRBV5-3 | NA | TGTGCCAGAAGGCGGAATGGGTGGTTTGGCGGACCCTACGAGCAGTACTTC | CARRRNGWFGGPYEQYF
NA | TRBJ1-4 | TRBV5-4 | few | TGTGCCAGCAGCGTAGAGAGTAGGAGGATTTCTGAAAAACTGTTTTTT | CASSVESRRISEKLFF
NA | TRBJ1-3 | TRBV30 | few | TGTGCCTGGAGTGCGTTAGGAGGATATGGAAACACCATATATTTT | CAWSALGGYGNTIYF
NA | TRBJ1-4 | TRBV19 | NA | TGTGCCAGTAGTCCCTCCGAGGGTACTGGGAGTGAAAAACTGTTTTTT | CASSPSEGTGSEKLFF
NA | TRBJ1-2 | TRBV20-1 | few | TGCAGTGCTAGGGGGGATTGGGATACCTTC | CSARGDWDTF
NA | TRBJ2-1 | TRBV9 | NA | TGTGCCAGCAGCGTAGATACAGTCTACAATGAGCAGTTCTTC | CASSVDTVYNEQFF
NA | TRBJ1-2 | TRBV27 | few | TGTGCCAGCAGTTTAGCAGGTGATAACTATGGCTACACCTTC | CASSLAGDNYGYTF
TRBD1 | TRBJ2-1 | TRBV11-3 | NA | TGTGCCAGCATCGGCGGGACAGGGGGGAACAATGAGCAGTTCTTC | CASIGGTGGNNEQFF
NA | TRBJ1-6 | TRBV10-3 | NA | TGTGCCATCAGTGAGTCGGGGGACGGGAATTCACCCCTCCACTTT | CAISESGDGNSPLHF
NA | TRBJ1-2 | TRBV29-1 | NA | TGCAGCGTTCTGAAGGACTATGGCTACACCTTC | CSVLKDYGYTF
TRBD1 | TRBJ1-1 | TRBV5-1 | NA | TGCGCCAGTACCCCACAGGGGCCCATGAACACTGAAGCTTTCTTT | CASTPQGPMNTEAFF
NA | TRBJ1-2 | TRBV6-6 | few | TGTGCCAGCAGTATGCAGGGGCCCTATGGCTACACCTTC | CASSMQGPYGYTF